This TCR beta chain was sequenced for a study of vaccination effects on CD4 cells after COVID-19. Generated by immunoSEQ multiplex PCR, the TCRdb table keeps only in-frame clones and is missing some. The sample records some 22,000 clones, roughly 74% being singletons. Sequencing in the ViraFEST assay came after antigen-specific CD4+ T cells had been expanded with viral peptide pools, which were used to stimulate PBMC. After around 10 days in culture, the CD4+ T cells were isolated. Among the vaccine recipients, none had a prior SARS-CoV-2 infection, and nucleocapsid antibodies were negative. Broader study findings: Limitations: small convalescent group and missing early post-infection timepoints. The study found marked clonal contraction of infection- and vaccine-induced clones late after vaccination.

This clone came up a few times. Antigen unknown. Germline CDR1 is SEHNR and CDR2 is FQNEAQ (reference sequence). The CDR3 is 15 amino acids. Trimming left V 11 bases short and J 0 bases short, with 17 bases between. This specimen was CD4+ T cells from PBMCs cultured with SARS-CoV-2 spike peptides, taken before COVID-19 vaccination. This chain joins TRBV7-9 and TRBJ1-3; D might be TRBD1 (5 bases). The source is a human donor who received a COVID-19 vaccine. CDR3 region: CAVRGTESSGNTIYF. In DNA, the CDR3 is TGTGCCGTCCGCGGGACCGAAAGCTCTGGAAACACCATATATTTT. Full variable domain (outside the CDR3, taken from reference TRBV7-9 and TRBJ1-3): DTGVSQNPRHKITKRGQNVTFRCDPISEHNRLYWYRQTLGQGPEFLTYFQNEAQLEKSRLLSDRFSAERPKGSFSTLEIQRTEQGDSAMYLCAVRGTESSGNTIYFGEGSWLTVV.